This TCR beta chain was captured in a study of blood T cell repertoires in COVID-19. For the study at large: The samples span acute and convalescent COVID-19 from the United States, Italy and Spain.

The CDR3 loop spans 13 amino acids. V gave up 3 bases and J gave up 11 bases, with 16 bases separating them. CDR1 and CDR2 from the germline V gene are MNHNS and SASEGT. The assay was immunoSEQ multiplex PCR, and TCRdb's table has in-frame clones only and misses some. Among 75,000 to 100,000 clones listed, more than 70% were seen once. The rearrangement uses TRBV6-1 and TRBJ1-1; D not resolved. The receptor's source is a human donor with acute or convalescent COVID-19. The donor label of this sample is uncertain. The sequenced material came from peripheral blood. CDR3: CASSDLSRGGAFF. The CDR3 bases are TGTGCCAGCAGTGATCTCTCTCGGGGAGGGGCTTTCTTT.